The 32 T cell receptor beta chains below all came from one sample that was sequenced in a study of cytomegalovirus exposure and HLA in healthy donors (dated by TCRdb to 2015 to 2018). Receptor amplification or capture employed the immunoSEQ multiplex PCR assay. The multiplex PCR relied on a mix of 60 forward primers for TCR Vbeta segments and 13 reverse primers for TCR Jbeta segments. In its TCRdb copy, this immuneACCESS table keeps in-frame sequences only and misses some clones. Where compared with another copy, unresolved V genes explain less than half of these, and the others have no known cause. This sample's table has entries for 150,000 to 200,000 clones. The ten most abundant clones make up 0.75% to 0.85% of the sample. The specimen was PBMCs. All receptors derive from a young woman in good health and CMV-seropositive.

The CDR3 is CASSLSGGEKLFF. The CDR3, as DNA: TGTGCCAGCTCCCTTTCCGGGGGTGAAAAACTGTTTTTT. The chain links TRBV18 to TRBJ1-4, with a weak D call TRBD1 (5 bases). V gave up 6 bases and J gave up 7 bases, with 12 bases separating them. The germline CDR1 and CDR2 sequences are KGHSH and LQKENI. CDR3 size: 13 residues. Together with reference TRBV18 and TRBJ1-4, the CDR3 gives the full variable domain: NAGVMQNPRHLVRRRGQEARLRCSPMKGHSHVYWYRQLPEEGLKFMVYLQKENIIDESGMPKERFSAEFPKEGPSILRIQQVVRGDSAAYFCASSLSGGEKLFFGSGTQLSVL.

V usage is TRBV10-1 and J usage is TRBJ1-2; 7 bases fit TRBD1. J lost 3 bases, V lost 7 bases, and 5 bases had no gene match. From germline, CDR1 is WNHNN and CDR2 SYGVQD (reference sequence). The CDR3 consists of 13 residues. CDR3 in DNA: TGCGCCAGCACCAAGGGGGCTCACTATGGCTACACCTTC. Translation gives CASTKGAHYGYTF.

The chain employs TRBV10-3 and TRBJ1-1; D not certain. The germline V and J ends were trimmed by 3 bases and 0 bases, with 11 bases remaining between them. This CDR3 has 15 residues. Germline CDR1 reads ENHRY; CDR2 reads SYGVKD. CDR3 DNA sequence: TGTGCCATCAGTGACGGCGGGCAGTTGAACACTGAAGCTTTCTTT. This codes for CAISDGGQLNTEAFF.

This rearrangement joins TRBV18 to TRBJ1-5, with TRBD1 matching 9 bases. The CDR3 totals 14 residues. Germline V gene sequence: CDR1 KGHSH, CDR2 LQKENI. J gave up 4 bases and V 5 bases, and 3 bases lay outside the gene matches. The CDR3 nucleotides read TGTGCCAGCTCAACCGGGACAGGGAATCAGCCCCAGCATTTT. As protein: CASSTGTGNQPQHF.

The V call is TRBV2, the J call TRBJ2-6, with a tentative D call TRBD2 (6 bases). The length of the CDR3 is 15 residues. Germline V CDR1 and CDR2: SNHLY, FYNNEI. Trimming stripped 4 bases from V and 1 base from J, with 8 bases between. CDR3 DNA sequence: TGTGCCAGCAGTGCGGAGGGTTCTGGGGCCAACGTCCTGACTTTC. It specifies CASSAEGSGANVLTF.

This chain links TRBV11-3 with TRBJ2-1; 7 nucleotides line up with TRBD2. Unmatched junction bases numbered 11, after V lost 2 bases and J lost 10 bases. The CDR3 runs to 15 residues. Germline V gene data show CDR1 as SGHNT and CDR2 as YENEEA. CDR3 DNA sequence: TGTGCCAGCAGCTTAAGGTCTCGGGCCGGGGGGGAGCAGTTCTTC. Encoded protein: CASSLRSRAGGEQFF.

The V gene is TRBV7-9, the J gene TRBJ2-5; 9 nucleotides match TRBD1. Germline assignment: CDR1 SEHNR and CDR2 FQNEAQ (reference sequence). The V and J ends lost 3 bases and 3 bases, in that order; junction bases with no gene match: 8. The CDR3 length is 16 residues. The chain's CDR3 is CASSLIAGQGEETQYF. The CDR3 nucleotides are TGTGCCAGCAGCTTGATCGCGGGACAGGGAGAAGAGACCCAGTACTTC.

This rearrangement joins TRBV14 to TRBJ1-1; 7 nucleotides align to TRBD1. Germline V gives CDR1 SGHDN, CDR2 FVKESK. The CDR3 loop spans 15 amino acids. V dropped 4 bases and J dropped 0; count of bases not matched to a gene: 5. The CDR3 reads CASSRQGTMNTEAFF. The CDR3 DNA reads TGTGCCAGCAGCCGACAGGGTACCATGAACACTGAAGCTTTCTTT.

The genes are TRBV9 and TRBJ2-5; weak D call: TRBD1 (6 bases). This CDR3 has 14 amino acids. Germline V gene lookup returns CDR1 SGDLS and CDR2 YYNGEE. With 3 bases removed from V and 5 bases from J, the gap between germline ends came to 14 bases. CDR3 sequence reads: CASSGLGHRETQYF. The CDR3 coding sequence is TGTGCCAGCAGCGGCCTGGGACATAGGGAGACCCAGTACTTC.

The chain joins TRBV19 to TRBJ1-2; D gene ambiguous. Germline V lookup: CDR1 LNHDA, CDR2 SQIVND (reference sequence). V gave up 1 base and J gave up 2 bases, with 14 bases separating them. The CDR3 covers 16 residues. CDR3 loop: CASSIGEPLFNYGYTF. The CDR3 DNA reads TGTGCCAGTAGTATAGGGGAGCCTTTATTCAACTATGGCTACACCTTC. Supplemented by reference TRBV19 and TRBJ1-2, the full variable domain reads DGGITQSPKYLFRKEGQNVTLSCEQNLNHDAMYWYRQDPGQGLRLIYYSQIVNDFQKGDIAEGYSVSREKKESFPLTVTSAQKNPTAFYLCASSIGEPLFNYGYTFGSGTRLTVV.

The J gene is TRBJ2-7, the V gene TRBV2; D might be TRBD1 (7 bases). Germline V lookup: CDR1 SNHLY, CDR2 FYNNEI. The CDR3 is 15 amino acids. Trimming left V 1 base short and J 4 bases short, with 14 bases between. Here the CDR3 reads CASSEVRGVRYEQYF. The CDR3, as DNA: TGTGCCAGCAGTGAAGTCAGGGGGGTACGATACGAGCAGTACTTC.

This CDR3 is CAWSLGDEQYF. The CDR3 coding sequence is TGTGCCTGGAGTTTGGGAGACGAGCAGTACTTC. This rearrangement joins TRBV30 to TRBJ2-7; maybe TRBD2 (5 bases). The CDR3 consists of 11 residues. Germline-derived CDR1 and CDR2 are GTSNPN and SVGIG (reference sequence). V was clipped by 2 bases and J by 5 bases, with 7 bases between them.

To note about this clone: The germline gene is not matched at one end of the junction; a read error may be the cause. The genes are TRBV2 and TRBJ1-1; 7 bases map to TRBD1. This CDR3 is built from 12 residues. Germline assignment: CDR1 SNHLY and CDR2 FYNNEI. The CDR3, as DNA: TGTGCCAGCAACTCCGACAGGGTTAGTCTCCATTTT. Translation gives CASNSDRVSLHF.

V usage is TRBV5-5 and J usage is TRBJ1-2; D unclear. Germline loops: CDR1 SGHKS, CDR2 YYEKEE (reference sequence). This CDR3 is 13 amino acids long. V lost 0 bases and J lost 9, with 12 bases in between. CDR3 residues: CASSLEARLSYTF. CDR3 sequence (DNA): TGTGCCAGCAGCTTGGAGGCGCGGTTGAGCTACACCTTC.

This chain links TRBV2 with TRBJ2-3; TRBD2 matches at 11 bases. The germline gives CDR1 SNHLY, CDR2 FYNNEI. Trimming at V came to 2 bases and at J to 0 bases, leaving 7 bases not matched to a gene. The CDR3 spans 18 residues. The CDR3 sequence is CASSEQTSGITSTDTQYF. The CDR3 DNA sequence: TGTGCCAGCAGTGAACAGACTAGCGGGATAACTAGCACAGATACGCAGTATTTT. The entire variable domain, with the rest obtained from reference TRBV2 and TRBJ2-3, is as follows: EPEVTQTPSHQVTQMGQEVILRCVPISNHLYFYWYRQILGQKVEFLVSFYNNEISEKSEIFDDQFSVERPDGSNFTLKIRSTKLEDSAMYFCASSEQTSGITSTDTQYFGPGTRLTVL.

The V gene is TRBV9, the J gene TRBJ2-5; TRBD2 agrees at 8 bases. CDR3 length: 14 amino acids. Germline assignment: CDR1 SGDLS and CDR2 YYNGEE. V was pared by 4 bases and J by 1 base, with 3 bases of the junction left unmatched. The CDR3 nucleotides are TGTGCCAGCAGCCCCCGGGGGGGCCAAGAGACCCAGTACTTC. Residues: CASSPRGGQETQYF.

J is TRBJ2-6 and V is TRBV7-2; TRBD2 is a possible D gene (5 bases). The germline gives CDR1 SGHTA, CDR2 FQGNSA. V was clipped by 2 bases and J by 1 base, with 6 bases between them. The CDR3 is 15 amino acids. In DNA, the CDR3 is TGTGCCAGCAGCTTAAGAGGGTCTGGGGCCAACGTCCTGACTTTC. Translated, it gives CASSLRGSGANVLTF.

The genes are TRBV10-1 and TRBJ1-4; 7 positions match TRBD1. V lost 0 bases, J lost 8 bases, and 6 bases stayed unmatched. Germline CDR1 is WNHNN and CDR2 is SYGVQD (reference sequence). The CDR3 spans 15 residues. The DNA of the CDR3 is TGCGCCAGCAGTGAGTCAGGGGGCTTAAGGGAAAAACTGTTTTTT. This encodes CASSESGGLREKLFF.

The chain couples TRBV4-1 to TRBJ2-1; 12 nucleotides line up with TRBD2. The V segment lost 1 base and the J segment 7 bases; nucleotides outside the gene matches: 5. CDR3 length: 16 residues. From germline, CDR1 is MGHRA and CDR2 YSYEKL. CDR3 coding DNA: TGCGCCAGCAGCCAAGCCGGGACTAGCGGGTCTAATGAGCAGTTCTTC. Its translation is CASSQAGTSGSNEQFF.

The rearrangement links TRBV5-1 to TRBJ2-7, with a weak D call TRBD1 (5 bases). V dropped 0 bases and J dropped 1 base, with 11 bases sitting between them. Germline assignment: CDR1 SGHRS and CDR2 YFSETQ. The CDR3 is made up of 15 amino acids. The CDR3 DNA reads TGCGCCAGCAGCTTGGCCGAGCCAGGGTCCTACGAGCAGTACTTC. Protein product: CASSLAEPGSYEQYF.

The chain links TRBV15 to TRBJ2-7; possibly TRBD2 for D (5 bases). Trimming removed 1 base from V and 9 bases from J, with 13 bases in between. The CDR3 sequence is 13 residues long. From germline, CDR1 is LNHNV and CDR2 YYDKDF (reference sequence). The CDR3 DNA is TGTGCCACCAGCAGAGGAAGGGAGTTGCTGCAGTACTTC. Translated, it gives CATSRGRELLQYF.

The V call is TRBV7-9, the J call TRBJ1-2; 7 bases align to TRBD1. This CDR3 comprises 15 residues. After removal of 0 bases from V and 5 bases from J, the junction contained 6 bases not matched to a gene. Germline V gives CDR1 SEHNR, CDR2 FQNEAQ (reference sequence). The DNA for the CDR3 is TGTGCCAGCAGCTTAGCCTCCGACAGGGATTATGGCTACACCTTC. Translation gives CASSLASDRDYGYTF.

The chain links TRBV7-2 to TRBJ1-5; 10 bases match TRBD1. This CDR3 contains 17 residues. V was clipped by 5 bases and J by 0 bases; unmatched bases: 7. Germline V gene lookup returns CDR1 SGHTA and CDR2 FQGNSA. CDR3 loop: CASSPGTGVYSNQPQHF. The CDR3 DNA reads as TGTGCCAGCAGCCCCGGGACAGGGGTCTATAGCAATCAGCCCCAGCATTTT.

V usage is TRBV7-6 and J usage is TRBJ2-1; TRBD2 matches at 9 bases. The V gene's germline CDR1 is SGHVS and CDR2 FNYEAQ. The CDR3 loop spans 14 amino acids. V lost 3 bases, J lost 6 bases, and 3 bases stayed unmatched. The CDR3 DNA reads TGTGCCAGCAGCTTCGGCGGGGGGGCCAATGAGCAGTTCTTC. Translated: CASSFGGGANEQFF. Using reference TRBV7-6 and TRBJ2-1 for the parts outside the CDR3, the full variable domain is GAGVSQSPRYKVTKRGQDVALRCDPISGHVSLYWYRQALGQGPEFLTYFNYEAQQDKSGLPNDRFSAERPEGSISTLTIQRTEQRDSAMYRCASSFGGGANEQFFGPGTRLTVL.

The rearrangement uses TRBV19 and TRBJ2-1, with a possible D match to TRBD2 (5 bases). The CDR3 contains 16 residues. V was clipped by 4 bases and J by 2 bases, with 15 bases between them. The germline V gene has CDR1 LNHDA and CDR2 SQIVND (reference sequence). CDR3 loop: CASSTSGLIPYNEQFF. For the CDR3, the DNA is TGTGCCAGTAGTACCTCTGGACTGATCCCCTACAATGAGCAGTTCTTC.

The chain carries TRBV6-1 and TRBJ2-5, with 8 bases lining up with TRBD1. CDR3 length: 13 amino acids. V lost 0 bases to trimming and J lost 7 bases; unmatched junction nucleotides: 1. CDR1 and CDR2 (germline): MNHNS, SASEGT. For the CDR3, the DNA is TGTGCCAGCAGTGAAGCACAGGGGGGGACCCAGTACTTC. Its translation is CASSEAQGGTQYF.

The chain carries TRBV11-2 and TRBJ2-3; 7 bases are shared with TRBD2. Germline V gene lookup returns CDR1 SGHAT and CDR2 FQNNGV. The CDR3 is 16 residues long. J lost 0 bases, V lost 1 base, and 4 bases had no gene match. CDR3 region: CASSLVVGGSTDTQYF. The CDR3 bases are TGTGCCAGCAGCTTAGTGGTCGGGGGGAGCACAGATACGCAGTATTTT.

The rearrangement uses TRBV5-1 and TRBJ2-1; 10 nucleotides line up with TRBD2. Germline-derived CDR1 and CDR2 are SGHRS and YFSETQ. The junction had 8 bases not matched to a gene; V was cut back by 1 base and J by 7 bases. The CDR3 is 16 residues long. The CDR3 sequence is CASSLLASGGWNEQFF. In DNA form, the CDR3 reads TGCGCCAGCAGCTTGCTGGCTAGCGGGGGTTGGAATGAGCAGTTCTTC.

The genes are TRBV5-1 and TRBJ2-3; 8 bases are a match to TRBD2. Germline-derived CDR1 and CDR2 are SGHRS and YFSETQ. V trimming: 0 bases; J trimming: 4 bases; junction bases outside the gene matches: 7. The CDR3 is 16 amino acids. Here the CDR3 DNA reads TGCGCCAGCAGCTTGGCCCGGGCGGGAGGCGCAGATACGCAGTATTTT. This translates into CASSLARAGGADTQYF.

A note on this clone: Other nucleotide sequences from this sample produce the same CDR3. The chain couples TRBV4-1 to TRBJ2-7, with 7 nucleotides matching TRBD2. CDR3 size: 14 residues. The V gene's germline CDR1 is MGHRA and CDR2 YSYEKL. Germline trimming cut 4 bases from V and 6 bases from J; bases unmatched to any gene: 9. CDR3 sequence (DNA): TGCGCCAGCAGCCCCAGGACTGGGGAGGGCGAGCAGTACTTC. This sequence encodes CASSPRTGEGEQYF.

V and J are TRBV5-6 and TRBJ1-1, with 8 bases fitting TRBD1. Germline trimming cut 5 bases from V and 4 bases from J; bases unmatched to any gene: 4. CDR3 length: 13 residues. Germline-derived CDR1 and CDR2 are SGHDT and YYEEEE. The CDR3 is CASRGDRGTEAFF. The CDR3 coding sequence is TGTGCCAGCAGGGGCGACAGGGGCACTGAAGCTTTCTTT. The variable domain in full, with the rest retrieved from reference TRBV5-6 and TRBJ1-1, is DAGVTQSPTHLIKTRGQQVTLRCSPKSGHDTVSWYQQALGQGPQFIFQYYEEEERQRGNFPDRFSGHQFPNYSSELNVNALLLGDSALYLCASRGDRGTEAFFGQGTRLTVV.

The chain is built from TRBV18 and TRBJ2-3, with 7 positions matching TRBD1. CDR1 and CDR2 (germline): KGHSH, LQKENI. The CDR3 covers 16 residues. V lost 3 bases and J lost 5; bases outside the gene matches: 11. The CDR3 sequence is CASSPAGAGGRDTQYF. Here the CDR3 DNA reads TGTGCCAGCTCACCTGCAGGGGCAGGGGGAAGAGATACGCAGTATTTT. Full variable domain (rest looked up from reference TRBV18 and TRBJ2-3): NAGVMQNPRHLVRRRGQEARLRCSPMKGHSHVYWYRQLPEEGLKFMVYLQKENIIDESGMPKERFSAEFPKEGPSILRIQQVVRGDSAAYFCASSPAGAGGRDTQYFGPGTRLTVL.